Listed below are T cell receptor beta chains from one sample, sequenced in a study of blood T cell repertoires in COVID-19. This table comes from immunoSEQ multiplex PCR, and its TCRdb copy is limited to in-frame clones, with some not included. The sample carries around 270,000 clones, around 80% recorded once. What was sequenced was peripheral blood. These receptors were collected from a man aged 60-69 years with acute or convalescent COVID-19. Each CDR3 is given with its conserved first and last residue. The D gene is left open where the match is weak. Part of the rows lack a size; the others show once, few, many or a class for expanded clones.

-,TRBV7-2,-,TRBJ2-6,CASSPWAGANVLTF,TGTGCCAGCAGCCCTTGGGCGGGGGCCAACGTCCTGACTTTC
-,TRBV14,-,TRBJ1-1,CASSWGQNTEAFF,TGTGCCAGCAGCTGGGGACAGAACACTGAAGCTTTCTTT
-,TRBV7-3,once,TRBJ1-1,CASSTQTGPYTEAFF,TGTGCCAGCAGCACCCAGACAGGTCCCTACACTGAAGCTTTCTTT
TRBD2,TRBV11-1,-,TRBJ2-5,CASSTSRGVVETQYF,TGTGCCAGCAGCACAAGTCGGGGGGTCGTAGAGACCCAGTACTTC
-,TRBV7-9,-,TRBJ2-5,CASRHSSATETQYF,TGTGCCAGCAGGCACTCTAGCGCAACAGAGACCCAGTACTTC
-,TRBV7-9,-,TRBJ2-7,CASSLASQSYEQYF,TGTGCCAGCAGCTTAGCCTCACAGAGTTACGAGCAGTACTTC
-,TRBV7-3,-,TRBJ1-1,CASKTQENTEAFF,TGTGCCAGCAAGACGCAGGAGAACACTGAAGCTTTCTTT
TRBD2,TRBV5-6,-,TRBJ2-3,CASSLRLATTDTQYF,TGTGCCAGCAGCTTGAGACTAGCCACCACAGATACGCAGTATTTT
-,TRBV5-1,-,TRBJ2-3,CASSLGGGGGTDTQYF,TGCGCCAGCAGCTTGGGTGGTGGCGGGGGCACAGATACGCAGTATTTT
TRBD2,TRBV4-1,-,TRBJ2-1,CASRGLAGVEQFF,TGCGCCAGCAGGGGACTAGCGGGAGTTGAGCAGTTCTTC
TRBD2,TRBV3-1/TRBV3-2,-,TRBJ2-2,CASSPGERRLAFAGELFF,TGTGCCAGCAGCCCGGGAGAGAGACGACTAGCTTTCGCCGGGGAGCTGTTTTTT
-,TRBV15,-,TRBJ1-2,CATSKGGYGYTF,TGTGCCACCAGCAAAGGCGGCTATGGCTACACCTTC
TRBD2,TRBV4-1,-,TRBJ2-1,CASSQVEASGAKQFF,TGCGCCAGCAGCCAAGTAGAAGCAAGCGGGGCGAAGCAGTTCTTC
TRBD2,TRBV19,-,TRBJ2-5,CASRRGGLAGGTETQYF,TGTGCCAGTAGACGAGGGGGACTAGCGGGAGGAACAGAGACCCAGTACTTC
TRBD2,TRBV2,once,TRBJ2-1,CASNSLAGDDEQFF,TGTGCCAGCAACAGCCTAGCGGGAGATGATGAGCAGTTCTTC